Each of the 17 T cell receptor beta chains below was sequenced from the same sample in a study of shared clonotypes between healthy human individuals. The assay was immunoSEQ multiplex PCR, and TCRdb's table has in-frame clones only and misses some. In the table there are around 2.1 million clones, 90% to 97% of which are singletons. Sequenced input: naive CD4+ T cells sorted from blood. Subset indicated: CD45RA+ positively selected. The receptors originated from a young man in good health.

The genes are TRBV29-1 and TRBJ2-5, with D tentatively TRBD2 (6 bases). V gave up 2 bases and J gave up 7 bases, with 14 bases separating them. The CDR3 runs to 13 residues. Germline lookup yields CDR1 SQVTM and CDR2 ANQGSEA. Written as DNA, the CDR3 is TGCAGCGTTGAAAGCCCCGGGGGTTGGACCCAGTACTTC. Translated, it gives CSVESPGGWTQYF.

The J gene is TRBJ2-1, the V gene TRBV5-1, with TRBD2 matching over 10 bases. Germline CDR1 is SGHRS and CDR2 is YFSETQ. V trimming: 4 bases; J trimming: 6 bases; junction bases outside the gene matches: 10. The CDR3 totals 16 residues. The chain's CDR3 is CASSSRAGGPVNEQFF. CDR3 sequence (DNA): TGCGCCAGCAGCAGTAGAGCGGGAGGGCCTGTCAATGAGCAGTTCTTC.

The chain recombines TRBV6-5 with TRBJ1-1, with unresolved D. There are 15 residues in the CDR3. Per germline, CDR1 MNHEY and CDR2 SVGAGI. V was shortened by 2 bases and J by 1 base, with 11 bases between the two germline ends. CDR3 protein: CASSYLGSGNTEAFF. In nucleotides, the CDR3 is TGTGCCAGCAGTTACCTAGGATCAGGGAACACTGAAGCTTTCTTT.

This clone was counted only a few times. Other DNA sequences from this sample encode an identical CDR3 as well. The chain uses TRBV29-1 and TRBJ1-1; D is ambiguous. The germline CDR1 and CDR2 sequences are SQVTM and ANQGSEA. The V end was cut by 4 bases, the J end by 0 bases, with 9 bases between. The CDR3 is 13 amino acids. CDR3 sequence reads: CSVAGRLNTEAFF. The CDR3 region has the DNA TGCAGCGTTGCGGGCAGACTGAACACTGAAGCTTTCTTT.

The chain employs TRBV7-2 and TRBJ2-5; D not resolved. The CDR3 contains 13 residues. Germline V gene lookup returns CDR1 SGHTA and CDR2 FQGNSA. The V gene lost 2 bases and the J gene lost 5 bases, with 9 bases spanning the gap. In DNA, the CDR3 is TGTGCCAGCAGCTTATTAGGGTTGGAGACCCAGTACTTC. Protein sequence: CASSLLGLETQYF.

This chain's CDR3 is CASSETGGKTQYF. CDR3 DNA: TGCGCCAGCAGCGAGACAGGGGGGAAGACCCAGTACTTC. The chain joins TRBV5-1 to TRBJ2-5; 9 bases are shared with TRBD1. This CDR3 is built from 13 residues. J was trimmed by 6 bases and V by 4 bases; bases with no gene match: 4. The germline V gene encodes CDR1 SGHRS and CDR2 YFSETQ.

A single count supports this clone. This sample includes further DNA sequences coding for the same CDR3. V usage is TRBV18 and J usage is TRBJ2-7; D gene ambiguous. This CDR3 is built from 14 residues. Trimming removed 0 bases at V and 2 bases at J, with 8 bases between. Germline V lookup: CDR1 KGHSH, CDR2 LQKENI. This CDR3 is CASSPPGRAYEQYF. The CDR3 coding sequence is TGTGCCAGCTCACCACCGGGAAGGGCCTACGAGCAGTACTTC.

This clone is a singleton in its sample. The rearrangement joins TRBV5-1 to TRBJ2-1; 12 nucleotides align to TRBD2. This CDR3 contains 18 residues. CDR1 SGHRS and CDR2 YFSETQ come from the germline V gene. Losses at the gene ends were 4 bases for V and 2 bases for J; bases not matched to a gene: 10. CDR3 nucleotide sequence: TGCGCCAGCAGCGACCCTAGCGGGGGGGCACCCCCCTACAATGAGCAGTTCTTC. Its translation is CASSDPSGGAPPYNEQFF. The full variable domain, completed using reference TRBV5-1 and TRBJ2-1, is KAGVTQTPRYLIKTRGQQVTLSCSPISGHRSVSWYQQTPGQGLQFLFEYFSETQRNKGNFPGRFSGRQFSNSRSEMNVSTLELGDSALYLCASSDPSGGAPPYNEQFFGPGTRLTVL.

The chain links TRBV4-1 to TRBJ1-2; D may be TRBD1 (6 bases). This CDR3 comprises 17 residues. Germline V CDR1 and CDR2: MGHRA, YSYEKL. V was clipped by 2 bases and J by 3 bases, with 19 bases between them. CDR3 in amino acids: CASSQLLRRGEDYGYTF. For the CDR3, the DNA is TGCGCCAGCAGCCAACTCCTCCGGAGGGGGGAGGACTATGGCTACACCTTC.

The V call is TRBV5-7, the J call TRBJ1-4, with D maybe TRBD1 (6 bases). TRBV5-7 counts as an open reading frame of uncertain function. Trimming removed 0 bases from V and 2 bases from J, with 14 bases in between. The CDR3 runs to 17 residues. CDR3 region: CASSLAGTQGTNEKLFF. The DNA of the CDR3 is TGTGCCAGCAGCTTGGCCGGCACCCAGGGGACTAATGAAAAACTGTTTTTT.

To note about this clone: The sample has other DNA sequences that encode this CDR3 too. The CDR3 loop is CASRGTVYGYTF. The CDR3 bases are TGTGCCAGCAGGGGGACGGTCTATGGCTACACCTTC. V gene TRBV6-1 combines with J gene TRBJ1-2, with D possibly being TRBD1 (5 bases). The CDR3 covers 12 residues. Trimming pared 6 bases from V and 4 bases from J, leaving 9 bases between. From germline, CDR1 is MNHNS and CDR2 SASEGT.

The J gene is TRBJ2-3, the V gene TRBV7-2; tentative D call: TRBD1 (6 bases). This CDR3 comprises 14 residues. Trimming took 5 bases from V and 3 from J, leaving 12 bases between them. The germline gives CDR1 SGHTA, CDR2 FQGNSA. The DNA for the CDR3 is TGTGCCAGCAGCCGGGGAACAGGGACAGATACGCAGTATTTT. It is translated as CASSRGTGTDTQYF. Variable domain in full (rest from reference TRBV7-2 and TRBJ2-3): GAGVSQSPSNKVTEKGKDVELRCDPISGHTALYWYRQSLGQGLEFLIYFQGNSAPDKSGLPSDRFSAERTGGSVSTLTIQRTQQEDSAVYLCASSRGTGTDTQYFGPGTRLTVL.

This clone was observed a handful of times. The CDR3 loop reads CASSLGALANYGYTF. CDR3 DNA: TGTGCCAGCAGCCTCGGCGCTCTAGCTAACTATGGCTACACCTTC. This chain uses TRBV7-9 with TRBJ1-2; D uncertain. CDR1 and CDR2 (germline): SEHNR, FQNEAQ (reference sequence). Trimming took 5 bases from V and 0 from J, leaving 13 bases between them. This CDR3 spans 15 amino acids.

This rearrangement joins TRBV5-1 to TRBJ1-1; D remains unclear. This CDR3 spans 14 amino acids. V lost 0 bases and J lost 7, with 13 bases in between. Germline V gene lookup returns CDR1 SGHRS and CDR2 YFSETQ. For the CDR3, the DNA is TGCGCCAGCAGCTTGGGTGGGGTAGACCGTGAAGCTTTCTTT. Encoded protein: CASSLGGVDREAFF. The full variable domain, in which reference TRBV5-1 and TRBJ1-1 provide the parts outside the CDR3, is KAGVTQTPRYLIKTRGQQVTLSCSPISGHRSVSWYQQTPGQGLQFLFEYFSETQRNKGNFPGRFSGRQFSNSRSEMNVSTLELGDSALYLCASSLGGVDREAFFGQGTRLTVV.

V is TRBV5-1 and J is TRBJ1-3; D is undetermined. Trimming left V 6 bases short and J 3 bases short, with 16 bases between. Looked up from germline, CDR1 is SGHRS and CDR2 is YFSETQ. The CDR3 is 15 residues long. The CDR3: CASTPIAALGNTIYF. CDR3 bases: TGCGCCAGCACCCCCATCGCGGCACTTGGAAACACCATATATTTT. Variable domain in full (rest from reference TRBV5-1 and TRBJ1-3): KAGVTQTPRYLIKTRGQQVTLSCSPISGHRSVSWYQQTPGQGLQFLFEYFSETQRNKGNFPGRFSGRQFSNSRSEMNVSTLELGDSALYLCASTPIAALGNTIYFGEGSWLTVV.

Points on this clone: At one end the junction does not follow the germline gene, possibly because of a read error. The chain employs TRBV7-7 and TRBJ2-5; D may correspond to TRBD1 or TRBD2 (5 bases each). Germline V gene lookup returns CDR1 SSHAT and CDR2 FNYEAQ (reference sequence). This CDR3 has 15 residues. The DNA of the CDR3 is TGTGCTAGCAGCTTTAGGGGTAGCGACCAAGAGACCCAGTACTTC. Translated: CASSFRGSDQETQYF.

This rearrangement joins TRBV7-2 to TRBJ2-7; D perhaps matches TRBD1 (5 bases). The CDR3 contains 13 residues. V was clipped by 10 bases and J by 0 bases, with 13 bases between them. In germline, CDR1 is SGHTA, CDR2 FQGNSA. CDR3: CATAGAGSYEQYF. The CDR3 DNA sequence: TGTGCCACCGCTGGGGCAGGCTCCTACGAGCAGTACTTC.